This T cell receptor beta chain is drawn from a study of blood T cell repertoires in COVID-19. Data came from immunoSEQ multiplex PCR; TCRdb stores just in-frame clones and leaves some out. The table has over 350,000 clones, about 90% seen once. Trimming stripped 1 base from V and 1 base from J, with 13 bases between. The CDR3 consists of 17 residues. The germline V gene has CDR1 SGHTA and CDR2 FQGTGA. This chain links TRBV7-3 with TRBJ1-4; maybe TRBD1 (5 bases). This sequence was found in a young woman with acute COVID-19. Sequences were obtained from PBMCs or T cells enriched from blood (not recorded which). The DNA of the CDR3 is TGTGCCAGCAGCTTAAGGGAAAGGGGTGAAACTAATGAAAAACTGTTTTTT. Translating it yields CASSLRERGETNEKLFF.